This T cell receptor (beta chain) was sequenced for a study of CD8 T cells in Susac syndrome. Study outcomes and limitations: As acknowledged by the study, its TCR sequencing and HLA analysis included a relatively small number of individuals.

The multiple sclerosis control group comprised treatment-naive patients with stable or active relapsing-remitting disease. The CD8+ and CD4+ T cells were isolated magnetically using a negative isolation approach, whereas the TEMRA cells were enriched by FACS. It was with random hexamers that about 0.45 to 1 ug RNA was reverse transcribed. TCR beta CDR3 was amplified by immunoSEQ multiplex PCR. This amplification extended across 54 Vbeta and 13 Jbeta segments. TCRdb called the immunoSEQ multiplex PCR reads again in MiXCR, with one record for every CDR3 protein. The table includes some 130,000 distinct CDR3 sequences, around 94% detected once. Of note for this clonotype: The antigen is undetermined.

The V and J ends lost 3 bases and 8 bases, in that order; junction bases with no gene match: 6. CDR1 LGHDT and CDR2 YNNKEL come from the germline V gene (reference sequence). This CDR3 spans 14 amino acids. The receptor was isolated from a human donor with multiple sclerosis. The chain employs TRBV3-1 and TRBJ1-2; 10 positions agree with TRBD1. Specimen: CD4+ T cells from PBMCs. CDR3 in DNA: TGTGCCAGCAGCCAGTCCGGGACAGGGGCCGGCTACACCTTC. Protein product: CASSQSGTGAGYTF.